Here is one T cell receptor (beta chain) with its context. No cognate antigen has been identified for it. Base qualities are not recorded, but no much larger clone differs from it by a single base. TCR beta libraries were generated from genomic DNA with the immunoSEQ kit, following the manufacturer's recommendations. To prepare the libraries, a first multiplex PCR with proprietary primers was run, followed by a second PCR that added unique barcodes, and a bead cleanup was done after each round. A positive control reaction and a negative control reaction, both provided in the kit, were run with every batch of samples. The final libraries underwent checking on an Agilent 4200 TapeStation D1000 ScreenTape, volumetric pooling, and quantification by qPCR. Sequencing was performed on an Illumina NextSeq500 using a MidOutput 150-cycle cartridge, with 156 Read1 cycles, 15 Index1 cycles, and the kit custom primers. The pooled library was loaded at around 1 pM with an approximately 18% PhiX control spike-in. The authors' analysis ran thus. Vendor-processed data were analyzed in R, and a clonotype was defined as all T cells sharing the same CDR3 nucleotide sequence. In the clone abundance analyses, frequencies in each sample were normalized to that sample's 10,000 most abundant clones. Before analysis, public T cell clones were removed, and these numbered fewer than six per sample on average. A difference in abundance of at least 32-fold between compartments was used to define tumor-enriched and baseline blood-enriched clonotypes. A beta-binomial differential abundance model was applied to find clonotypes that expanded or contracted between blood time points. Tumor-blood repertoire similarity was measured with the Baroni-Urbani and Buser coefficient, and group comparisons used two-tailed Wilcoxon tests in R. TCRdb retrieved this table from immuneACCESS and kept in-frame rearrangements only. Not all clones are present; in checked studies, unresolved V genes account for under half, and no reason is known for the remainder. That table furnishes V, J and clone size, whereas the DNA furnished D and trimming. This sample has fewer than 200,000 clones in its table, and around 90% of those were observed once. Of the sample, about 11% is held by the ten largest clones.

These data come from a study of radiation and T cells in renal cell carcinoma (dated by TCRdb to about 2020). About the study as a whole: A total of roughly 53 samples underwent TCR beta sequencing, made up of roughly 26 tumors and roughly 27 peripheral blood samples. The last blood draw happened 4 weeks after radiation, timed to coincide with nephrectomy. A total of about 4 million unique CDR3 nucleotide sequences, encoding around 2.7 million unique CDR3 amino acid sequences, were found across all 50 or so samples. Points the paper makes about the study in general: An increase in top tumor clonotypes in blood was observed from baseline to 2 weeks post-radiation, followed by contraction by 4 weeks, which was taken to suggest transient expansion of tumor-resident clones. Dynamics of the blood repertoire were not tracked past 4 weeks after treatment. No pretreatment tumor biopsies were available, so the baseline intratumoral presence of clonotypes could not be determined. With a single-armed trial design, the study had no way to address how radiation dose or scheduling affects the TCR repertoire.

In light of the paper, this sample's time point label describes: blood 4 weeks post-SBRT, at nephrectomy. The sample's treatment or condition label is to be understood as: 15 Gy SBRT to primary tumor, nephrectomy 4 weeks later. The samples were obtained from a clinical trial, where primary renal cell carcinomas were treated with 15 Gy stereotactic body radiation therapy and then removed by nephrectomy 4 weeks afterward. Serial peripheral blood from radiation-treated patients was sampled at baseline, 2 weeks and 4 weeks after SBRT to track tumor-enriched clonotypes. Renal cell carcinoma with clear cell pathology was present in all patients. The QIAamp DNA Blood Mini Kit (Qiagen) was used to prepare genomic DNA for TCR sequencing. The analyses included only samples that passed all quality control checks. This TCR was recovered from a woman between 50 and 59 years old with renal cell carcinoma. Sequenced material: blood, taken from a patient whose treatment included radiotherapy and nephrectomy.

The CDR3 amino acid sequence is: CSVAGYSNQPQHF. The DNA is TGCAGCGTTGCAGGGTATAGCAATCAGCCCCAGCATTTT. The chain is assembled from TRBV29-1 and TRBJ1-5; TRBD1 is a weak D gene call, 5 bases matching. The germline V gene supplies CDR1 SQVTM and CDR2 ANQGSEA. The CDR3 covers 13 residues, taking in both the cysteine and the phenylalanine. Only CDR3 DNA remains: 39 bases, in frame from the first base. V is cut by 4 bases and J by 0 bases, and the space between the germline ends is 7 bases.